The next 21 T cell receptor beta chains were all read from a single sample in a study of T cell repertoires in cytomegalovirus infection. TCRdb called the reads again in MiXCR, with one record for every CDR3 protein. This sample has about 310,000 distinct CDR3 sequences; 15% to 20% occur once, and the top ten carry around 13%. Sequenced sample: PBMCs. These receptors were obtained from a human donor in good health (CMV status not recorded). Some clones in this sample may be carry-over from other donors' samples.

The chain combines TRBV29-1 with TRBJ1-2; a possible D gene is TRBD1 (6 bases). The CDR3 is made up of 12 amino acids. CDR1 is SQVTM and CDR2 is ANQGSEA in the germline V gene. Deletions cut 7 bases from V and 2 bases from J, with 11 bases between. The CDR3 DNA sequence: TGCAGCGCTACCCAGGGGAACTATGGCTACACCTTC. Translation gives CSATQGNYGYTF. Full variable domain (rest looked up from reference TRBV29-1 and TRBJ1-2): SAVISQKPSRDICQRGTSLTIQCQVDSQVTMMFWYRQQPGQSLTLIATANQGSEATYESGFVIDKFPISRPNLTFSTLTVSNMSPEDSSIYLCSATQGNYGYTFGSGTRLTVV.

As concerns this clonotype: A read error is possible here, since a much larger clone lies one base away. V is TRBV4-1 and J is TRBJ1-5, with D hard to call. The CDR3 has 18 amino acids. The germline V gene has CDR1 MGHRA and CDR2 YSYEKL. V lost 3 bases and J 0 bases, leaving 18 bases between the germline ends. CDR3 protein: CASSHRGSGGDSNQPQHF. CDR3 DNA: TGCGCCAGCAGCCACCGAGGATCTGGTGGTGATAGCAATCAGCCCCAGCATTTT.

The rearrangement uses TRBV20-1 and TRBJ1-1; 7 bases are a match to TRBD1. Germline assignment: CDR1 DFQATT and CDR2 SNEGSKA (reference sequence). V gave up 4 bases and J gave up 5 bases; unmatched junction bases: 10. The CDR3 loop spans 14 amino acids. The CDR3: CSAKRDREWTEAFF. The DNA for the CDR3 is TGCAGTGCTAAGCGCGACAGGGAATGGACTGAAGCTTTCTTT.

This clonotype was seen a handful of times. The V gene is TRBV20-1, the J gene TRBJ1-5; 7 nucleotides agree with TRBD1. V trimming: 3 bases; J trimming: 0 bases; junction bases outside the gene matches: 5. Germline values: CDR1 DFQATT, CDR2 SNEGSKA (reference sequence). CDR3 length: 15 amino acids. CDR3 sequence: CSARGQPYSNQPQHF. Here the CDR3 DNA reads TGCAGTGCTAGGGGACAGCCGTATAGCAATCAGCCCCAGCATTTT.

In its sample, this clonotype was seen a few times. V gene TRBV6-5 combines with J gene TRBJ1-5; D unclear. The CDR3 totals 14 residues. Germline V lookup: CDR1 MNHEY, CDR2 SVGAGI. V lost 9 bases and J 3 bases, leaving 15 bases between the germline ends. The CDR3 spells CASGRGSPNQPQHF. CDR3 nucleotides: TGTGCCAGTGGGCGAGGGAGTCCCAATCAGCCCCAGCATTTT.

This rearrangement joins TRBV5-4 to TRBJ1-1; D is ambiguous. V lost 4 bases and J lost 5, with 21 bases in between. CDR3 length: 16 residues. The germline V gene encodes CDR1 SGHNT and CDR2 YYREEE (reference sequence). The CDR3 bases are TGTGCCAGCAGCCCCTCGGGCGGGTCCCGGGAGACTGAAGCTTTCTTT. Amino acids: CASSPSGGSRETEAFF.

This clonotype came up a few times. This rearrangement joins TRBV28 to TRBJ2-5; perhaps TRBD1 as D (6 bases). The CDR3 is 15 amino acids. From germline, CDR1 is MDHEN and CDR2 SYDVKM. V was cut by 6 bases and J by 0 bases, with 14 bases left in between. The DNA for the CDR3 is TGTGCCAGCAGACACCCAGGACAGAACCAAGAGACCCAGTACTTC. Translating it yields CASRHPGQNQETQYF.

This clonotype was counted only a few times. The CDR3 sequence: CASNGGLSRNTEAFF. CDR3 bases: TGTGCCAGCAACGGTGGGCTTTCCCGAAACACTGAAGCTTTCTTT. The gene calls are TRBV6-1 and TRBJ1-1; the D is unclear. In germline, CDR1 is MNHNS, CDR2 SASEGT. V was trimmed by 7 bases and J by 2 bases, leaving 17 bases between them. This CDR3 has 15 amino acids.

This clonotype has a count of ten or more. The chain links TRBV6-1 to TRBJ2-3; no clear D gene. Trimming shortened V by 9 bases and J by 7 bases, and 14 bases separated the two germline ends. This CDR3 is built from 12 residues. CDR1 and CDR2 from the germline V gene are MNHNS and SASEGT. The CDR3 is CASHASGHTQYF. The CDR3, as DNA: TGTGCCAGTCACGCCTCCGGCCATACGCAGTATTTT.

In this sample, this clonotype turned up many times. The chain carries TRBV7-2 and TRBJ2-1; 14 nucleotides agree with TRBD2. The CDR3 sequence is 17 residues long. After removal of 1 base from V and 5 bases from J, the junction contained 4 bases not matched to a gene. Germline V gene lookup returns CDR1 SGHTA and CDR2 FQGNSA. The CDR3 sequence: CASSLVLGLAGDNEQFF. The CDR3 DNA reads as TGTGCCAGCAGCTTAGTCCTGGGACTAGCGGGGGACAATGAGCAGTTCTTC.

J is TRBJ1-5 and V is TRBV5-3; D unresolved. TRBV5-3 has ORF status, its function being uncertain. Trimming removed 2 bases from V and 3 bases from J, with 9 bases in between. There are 14 residues in the CDR3. In DNA, the CDR3 is TGTGCCAGAAGCTTAGTGGGAGCCAATCAGCCCCAGCATTTT. It is translated as CARSLVGANQPQHF.

This clonotype was seen ten or more times. The chain is built from TRBV11-2 and TRBJ2-1; TRBD2 agrees at 11 bases. V lost 4 bases to trimming and J lost 4 bases; unmatched junction nucleotides: 6. Germline V gene lookup returns CDR1 SGHAT and CDR2 FQNNGV. CDR3 length: 16 amino acids. CDR3 nucleotide sequence: TGTGCCAGCAGCTCTCTAGCGGGGGGCCCTTACAATGAGCAGTTCTTC. Protein sequence: CASSSLAGGPYNEQFF.

This clonotype turned up a few times. The CDR3 nucleotides read TGTGCCAGCAGCTACGGGACAGGTCCAGATACGCAGTATTTT. It yields the protein CASSYGTGPDTQYF. The J gene is TRBJ2-3, the V gene TRBV5-4; 8 positions agree with TRBD1. The V gene's germline CDR1 is SGHNT and CDR2 YYREEE (reference sequence). The V gene end was trimmed by 3 bases and the J gene end by 4 bases; junction bases not matched to a gene: 4. This CDR3 has 14 amino acids.

Many counts were recorded for this clonotype. The chain carries TRBV28 and TRBJ2-5, with no clear D. The CDR3 is 13 residues long. Trimming removed 3 bases at V and 5 bases at J, with 10 bases between. Germline V gene data show CDR1 as MDHEN and CDR2 as SYDVKM. Here the CDR3 reads CASSLIFGETQYF. As DNA, the CDR3 is TGTGCCAGCAGTTTGATCTTCGGGGAGACCCAGTACTTC. The whole variable domain, filled in from reference TRBV28 and TRBJ2-5, reads DVKVTQSSRYLVKRTGEKVFLECVQDMDHENMFWYRQDPGLGLRLIYFSYDVKMKEKGDIPEGYSVSREKKERFSLILESASTNQTSMYLCASSLIFGETQYFGPGTRLLVL.

The rearrangement joins TRBV20-1 to TRBJ1-6; D unresolved. The V and J ends lost 5 bases and 8 bases respectively, with 10 bases between them. Germline CDR1 DFQATT, CDR2 SNEGSKA (reference sequence). The CDR3 is made up of 12 amino acids. CDR3 region: CSAQSGDSPLHF. The CDR3 nucleotides read TGCAGTGCTCAGAGCGGAGATTCACCCCTCCACTTT.

This clonotype was seen repeatedly, ten times or more. V is TRBV7-8 and J is TRBJ2-1, with a possible D match to TRBD1 (6 bases). From germline, CDR1 is SGHVS and CDR2 FQNEAQ. V shed 0 bases and J shed 4 bases, with 10 bases lying between them. CDR3 size: 15 residues. In DNA form, the CDR3 reads TGTGCCAGCAGCTTAGCGGGGGCCTCGTACAATGAGCAGTTCTTC. Encoded protein: CASSLAGASYNEQFF.

This clonotype was recorded a few times. The rearrangement links TRBV7-8 to TRBJ2-2; TRBD2 aligns across 7 bases. Germline-derived CDR1 and CDR2 are SGHVS and FQNEAQ. The CDR3 extends over 17 amino acids. Unmatched junction bases numbered 7, after V lost 1 base and J lost 2 bases. CDR3 coding DNA: TGTGCCAGCAGCTTAGTTATGGGGGGGTTAAACACCGGGGAGCTGTTTTTT. Translated: CASSLVMGGLNTGELFF. Complete variable domain (other parts from reference TRBV7-8 and TRBJ2-2): GAGVSQSPRYKVAKRGQDVALRCDPISGHVSLFWYQQALGQGPEFLTYFQNEAQLDKSGLPSDRFFAERPEGSVSTLKIQRTQQEDSAVYLCASSLVMGGLNTGELFFGEGSRLTVL.

CDR3 nucleotide sequence: TGTGCCAGCAGCCTGCACGGTACAAGGGATGAGCAGTTCTTC. As protein: CASSLHGTRDEQFF. The chain recombines TRBV4-2 with TRBJ2-1; D is ambiguous. This CDR3 has 14 amino acids. V lost 4 bases and J lost 8, with 15 bases in between. In germline, CDR1 is LGHNA, CDR2 YNFKEQ.

The chain is built from TRBV10-3 and TRBJ2-7, with TRBD1 identical over 10 bases. The V gene end was trimmed by 4 bases and the J gene end by 4 bases; junction bases not matched to a gene: 4. CDR1 is ENHRY and CDR2 is SYGVKD in the germline V gene. The CDR3 extends over 14 amino acids. The CDR3 is CAISVGQGGYEQYF. The CDR3 region has the DNA TGTGCCATCAGTGTCGGACAGGGGGGGTACGAGCAGTACTTC.

The chain recombines TRBV20-1 with TRBJ2-3; D is perhaps TRBD1 or TRBD2 (5 bases each). Germline CDR1 DFQATT, CDR2 SNEGSKA (reference sequence). The length of the CDR3 is 15 residues. V lost 6 bases, J lost 1 base, and 17 bases lay in between. For the CDR3, the DNA is TGCAGTGCCCTCTCGGGGCGACGAGGCACAGATACGCAGTATTTT. This translates into CSALSGRRGTDTQYF.

This chain links TRBV6-2 or TRBV6-3 with TRBJ2-1; the match to TRBD2 covers 10 bases. CDR1 and CDR2 (germline): MNHEY, SVGEGT. This CDR3 is 15 amino acids long. The J segment lost 7 bases and the V segment lost 6 bases, leaving 9 bases of the junction unmatched. CDR3 DNA: TGTGCCAGCAGACGGGAGCGGGGGGGCCGTAATGAGCAGTTCTTC. This sequence encodes CASRRERGGRNEQFF.